This T cell receptor beta chain derives from a study of OX40 agonist ivuxolimab in advanced cancers. TCRdb's table, derived via immunoSEQ multiplex PCR, lists solely in-frame clones and lacks some. The table includes tens of thousands of clones, roughly 91% detected once. A word on this clone: One end of the junction is discordant with germline, which a read error may explain. The sample holds other DNA sequences that translate to the same CDR3.

This CDR3 region has 16 residues. Per the germline V gene, CDR1 is SGDLS and CDR2 is YYNGEE. The chain employs TRBV9 and TRBJ1-1; 7 bases line up with TRBD1. The origin of this receptor is an adult with an advanced solid tumor such as melanoma, head and neck, liver or kidney cancer. The sequencing used CD4+ or CD8+ T cells sorted from blood, collected in a trial of the OX40 agonist ivuxolimab. CDR3 coding DNA: TGTGCCAGCAGCGGACCGGGACAGACCCTTAACACTGAAGCTTTCTTC. Amino acid sequence: CASSGPGQTLNTEAFF.